Described below is a single T cell receptor beta chain sequence and its context. As yet, its antigen is unknown. The sample is drawn from a study of shared clonotypes between healthy human individuals. Germline V gene lookup returns CDR1 SGHRS and CDR2 YFSETQ. Trimming pared 0 bases from V and 4 bases from J, leaving 8 bases between. The CDR3 runs 13 residues. Data came from immunoSEQ multiplex PCR; TCRdb stores just in-frame clones and leaves some out. The data hold about 2.4 million clones, with approximately 94% observed a single time. General study results and limits: It was observed that approximately 5% of naive CD4 clonotypes were shared across several donors.

The clonotype was recovered from a man younger than 35 in good health. Sequenced: naive CD4+ T cells sorted from blood. The subset here: CD45RA+ positively selected. V usage is TRBV5-1 and J usage is TRBJ2-7; D is perhaps TRBD1 (5 bases). CDR3 DNA: TGCGCCAGCAGCTTGGAGGGGATGTACGAGCAGTACTTC. Translated, it gives CASSLEGMYEQYF.